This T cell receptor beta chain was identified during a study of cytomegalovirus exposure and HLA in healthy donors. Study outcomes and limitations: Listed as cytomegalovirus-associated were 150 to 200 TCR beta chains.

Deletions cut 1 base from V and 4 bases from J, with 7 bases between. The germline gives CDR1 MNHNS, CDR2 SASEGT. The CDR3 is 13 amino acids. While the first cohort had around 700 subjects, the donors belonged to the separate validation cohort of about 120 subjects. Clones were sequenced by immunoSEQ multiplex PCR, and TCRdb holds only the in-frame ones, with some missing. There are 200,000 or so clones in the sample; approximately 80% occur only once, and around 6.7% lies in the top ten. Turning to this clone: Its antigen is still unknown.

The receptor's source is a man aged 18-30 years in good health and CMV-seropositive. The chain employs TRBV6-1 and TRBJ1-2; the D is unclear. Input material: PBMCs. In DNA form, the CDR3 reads TGTGCCAGCAGTGAAGTGAACGGCTATGGCTACACCTTC. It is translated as CASSEVNGYGYTF.